The sequence of this T cell receptor (beta chain) was determined in a study of cytomegalovirus exposure and HLA in healthy donors. The V gene's germline CDR1 is GTSNPN and CDR2 SVGIG (reference sequence). This CDR3 contains 14 residues. Trimming removed 4 bases from V and 3 bases from J; junction bases left unmatched: 5. This PCR relied on a set of 60 Vbeta primers and 13 Jbeta primers. TCRdb keeps only in-frame clones here, not all; method: immunoSEQ multiplex PCR. The top ten clones hold about 4.8% of a sample with fewer than 250,000 clones, approximately 75% of them seen once. This chain links TRBV30 with TRBJ2-7; 11 positions match TRBD2. This sequence was found in a man aged 30 to 45 in good health and CMV-seropositive. Sequencing was done on a sample of PBMCs. CDR3 nucleotide sequence: TGTGCCTGGACAATAGCGGGAGGGAACTACGAGCAGTACTTC. As protein: CAWTIAGGNYEQYF.